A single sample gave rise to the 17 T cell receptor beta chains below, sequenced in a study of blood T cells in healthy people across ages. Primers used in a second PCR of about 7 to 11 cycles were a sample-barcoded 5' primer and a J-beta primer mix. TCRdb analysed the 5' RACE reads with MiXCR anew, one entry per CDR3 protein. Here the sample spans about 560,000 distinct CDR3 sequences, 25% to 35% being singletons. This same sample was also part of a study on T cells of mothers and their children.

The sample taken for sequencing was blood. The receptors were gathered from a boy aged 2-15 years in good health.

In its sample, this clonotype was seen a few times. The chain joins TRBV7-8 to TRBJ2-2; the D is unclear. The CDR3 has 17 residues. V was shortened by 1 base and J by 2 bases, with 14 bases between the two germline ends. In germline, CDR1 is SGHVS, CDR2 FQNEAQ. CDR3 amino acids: CASSLDRSRVNTGELFF. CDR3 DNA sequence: TGTGCCAGCAGCTTAGACCGCAGCCGGGTAAACACCGGGGAGCTGTTTTTT.

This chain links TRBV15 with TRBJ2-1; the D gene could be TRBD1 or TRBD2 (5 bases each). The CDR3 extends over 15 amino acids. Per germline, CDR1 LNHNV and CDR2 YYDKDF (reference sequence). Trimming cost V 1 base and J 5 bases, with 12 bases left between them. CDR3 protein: CATSRGTGANNEQFF. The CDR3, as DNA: TGTGCCACCAGCAGAGGAACCGGGGCTAACAATGAGCAGTTCTTC. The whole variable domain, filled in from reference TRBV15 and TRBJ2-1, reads DAMVIQNPRYQVTQFGKPVTLSCSQTLNHNVMYWYQQKSSQAPKLLFHYYDKDFNNEADTPDNFQSRRPNTSFCFLDIRSPGLGDTAMYLCATSRGTGANNEQFFGPGTRLTVL.

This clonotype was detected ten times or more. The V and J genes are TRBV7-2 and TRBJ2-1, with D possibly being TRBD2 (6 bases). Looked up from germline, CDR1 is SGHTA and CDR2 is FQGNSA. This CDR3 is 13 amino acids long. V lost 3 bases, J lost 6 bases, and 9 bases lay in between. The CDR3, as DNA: TGTGCCAGCAGCTTGAGACTAGGCAATGAGCAGTTCTTC. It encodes CASSLRLGNEQFF.

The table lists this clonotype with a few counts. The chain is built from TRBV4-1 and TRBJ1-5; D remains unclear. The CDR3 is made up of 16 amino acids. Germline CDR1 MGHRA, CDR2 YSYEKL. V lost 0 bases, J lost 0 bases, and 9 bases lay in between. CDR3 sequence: CASSQEGGFSNQPQHF. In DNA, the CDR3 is TGCGCCAGCAGCCAAGAAGGCGGATTTAGCAATCAGCCCCAGCATTTT.

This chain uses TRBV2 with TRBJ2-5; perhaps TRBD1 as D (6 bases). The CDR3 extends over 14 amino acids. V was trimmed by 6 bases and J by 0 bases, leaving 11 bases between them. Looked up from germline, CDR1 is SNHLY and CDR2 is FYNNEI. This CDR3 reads CASRPGQNQETQYF. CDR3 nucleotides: TGTGCCAGCAGACCTGGACAGAACCAAGAGACCCAGTACTTC.

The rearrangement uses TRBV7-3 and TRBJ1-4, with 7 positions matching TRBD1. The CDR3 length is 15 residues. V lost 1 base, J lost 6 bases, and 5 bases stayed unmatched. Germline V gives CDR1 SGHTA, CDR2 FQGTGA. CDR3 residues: CASSLNPRGDEKLFF. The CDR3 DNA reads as TGTGCCAGCAGCTTAAACCCCAGGGGGGATGAAAAACTGTTTTTT.

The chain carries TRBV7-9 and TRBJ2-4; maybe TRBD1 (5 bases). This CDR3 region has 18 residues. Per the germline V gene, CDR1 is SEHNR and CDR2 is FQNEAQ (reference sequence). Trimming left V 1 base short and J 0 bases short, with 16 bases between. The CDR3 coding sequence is TGTGCCAGCAGCTTAGTAGCATGGGGCTCCGGAGCCAAAAACATTCAGTACTTC. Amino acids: CASSLVAWGSGAKNIQYF.

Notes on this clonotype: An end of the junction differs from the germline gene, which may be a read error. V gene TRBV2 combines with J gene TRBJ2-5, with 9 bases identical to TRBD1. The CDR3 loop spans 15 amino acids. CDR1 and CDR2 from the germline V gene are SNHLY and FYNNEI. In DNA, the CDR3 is TGTGCCAGCAGTGCGCTGACAGGGGGAGGAGAGACCCAGTGCTTC. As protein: CASSALTGGGETQCF. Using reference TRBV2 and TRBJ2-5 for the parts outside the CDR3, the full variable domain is EPEVTQTPSHQVTQMGQEVILRCVPISNHLYFYWYRQILGQKVEFLVSFYNNEISEKSEIFDDQFSVERPDGSNFTLKIRSTKLEDSAMYFCASSALTGGGETQCFGPGTRLLVL.

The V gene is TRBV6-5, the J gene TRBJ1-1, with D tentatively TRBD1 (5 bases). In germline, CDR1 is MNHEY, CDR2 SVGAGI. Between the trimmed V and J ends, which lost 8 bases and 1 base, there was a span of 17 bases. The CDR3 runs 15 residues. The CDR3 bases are TGTGCCAGCTCGCGACTGGGGACTGAGAACACTGAAGCTTTCTTT. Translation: CASSRLGTENTEAFF.

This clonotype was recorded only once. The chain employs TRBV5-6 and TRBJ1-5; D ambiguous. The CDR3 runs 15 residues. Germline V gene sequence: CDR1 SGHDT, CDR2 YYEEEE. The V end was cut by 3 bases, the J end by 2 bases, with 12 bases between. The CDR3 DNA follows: TGTGCCAGCAGCTGGGGAGGGTCTGGCAATCAGCCCCAGCATTTT. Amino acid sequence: CASSWGGSGNQPQHF.

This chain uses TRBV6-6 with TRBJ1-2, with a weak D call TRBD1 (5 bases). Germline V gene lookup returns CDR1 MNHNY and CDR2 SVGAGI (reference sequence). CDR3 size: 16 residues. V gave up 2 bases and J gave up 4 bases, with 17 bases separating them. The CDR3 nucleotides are TGTGCCAGCAGTTACGGGGACCGGCCGGGGGGCTATGGCTACACCTTC. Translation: CASSYGDRPGGYGYTF.

As DNA, the CDR3 is TGTGCCAGCAGCGGAACAGTGGGACGAGGGGGCACTGAAGCTTTCTTT. Translating it yields CASSGTVGRGGTEAFF. The J gene is TRBJ1-1, the V gene TRBV9; D might be TRBD1 (6 bases). Germline V CDR1 and CDR2: SGDLS, YYNGEE. The CDR3 runs to 16 residues. With 3 bases removed from V and 4 bases from J, the gap between germline ends came to 19 bases.

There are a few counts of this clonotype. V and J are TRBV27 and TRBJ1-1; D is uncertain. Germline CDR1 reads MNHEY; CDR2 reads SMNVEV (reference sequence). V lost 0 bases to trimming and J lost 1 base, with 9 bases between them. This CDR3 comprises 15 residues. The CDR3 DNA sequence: TGTGCCAGCAGTTTATCTGTAGGCACGAACACTGAAGCTTTCTTT. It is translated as CASSLSVGTNTEAFF.

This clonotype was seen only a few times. The CDR3 is CASSPDGGWDGYTF. CDR3 DNA sequence: TGTGCCAGCAGCCCCGACGGCGGCTGGGATGGCTACACCTTC. V gene TRBV3-1 combines with J gene TRBJ1-2; unclear D gene. Trimming took 4 bases from V and 6 from J, leaving 15 bases between them. The V gene's germline CDR1 is LGHDT and CDR2 YNNKEL (reference sequence). This CDR3 has 14 amino acids.

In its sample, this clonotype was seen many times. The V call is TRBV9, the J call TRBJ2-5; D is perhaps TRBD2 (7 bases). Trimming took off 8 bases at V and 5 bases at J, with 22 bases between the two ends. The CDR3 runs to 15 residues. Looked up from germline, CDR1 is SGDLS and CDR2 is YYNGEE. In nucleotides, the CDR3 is TGTGCCAGTTCTAAAGGGAGGGGGAACGGTGAGACCCAGTACTTC. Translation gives CASSKGRGNGETQYF.

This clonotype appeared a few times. CDR3 coding DNA: TGCGCCAGCAGCCAAGAGACTAGCCCCTACGAGCAGTACTTC. Amino acid sequence: CASSQETSPYEQYF. J is TRBJ2-7 and V is TRBV4-1; the match to TRBD2 covers 7 bases. The CDR3 runs 14 residues. V lost 0 bases, J lost 2 bases, and 1 base stayed unmatched. Germline V lookup: CDR1 MGHRA, CDR2 YSYEKL.

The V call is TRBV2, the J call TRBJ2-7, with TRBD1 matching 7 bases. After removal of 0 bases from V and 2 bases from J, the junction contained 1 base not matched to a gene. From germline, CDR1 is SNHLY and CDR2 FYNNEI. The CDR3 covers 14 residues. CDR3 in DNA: TGTGCCAGCAGTGAAGCGACAGGGACCTACGAGCAGTACTTC. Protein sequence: CASSEATGTYEQYF.